This passage covers 14 T cell receptor beta chains from one sample sequenced in a study of cytomegalovirus exposure and HLA in healthy donors. It was with 60 Vbeta and 13 Jbeta primers that the PCR ran. Generated by immunoSEQ multiplex PCR, the TCRdb table keeps only in-frame clones and is missing some. The data show 200,000 to 250,000 clones, with 70% to 80% seen just once and less than 3% held by the top ten. Sequencing was performed on PBMCs. The receptors stem from an older woman in good health and CMV-seropositive.

The chain recombines TRBV28 with TRBJ2-1; 8 bases are a match to TRBD2. The CDR3 totals 18 residues. Germline values: CDR1 MDHEN, CDR2 SYDVKM. After removal of 4 bases from V and 4 bases from J, the junction contained 15 bases not matched to a gene. CDR3 in DNA: TGTGCCAGCAGTTCATCGCCGGGACTAGGAACCTCTTACAATGAGCAGTTCTTC. Protein sequence: CASSSSPGLGTSYNEQFF.

The DNA for the CDR3 is TGTGCCAGCAGCTTTACGGGAGGGATAGATATCTATGGCTACACCTTC. It translates to CASSFTGGIDIYGYTF. The chain employs TRBV7-2 and TRBJ1-2; D unclear. The CDR3 runs 16 residues. V lost 3 bases, J lost 4 bases, and 18 bases lay in between. The germline gives CDR1 SGHTA, CDR2 FQGNSA.

J is TRBJ1-5 and V is TRBV2; 12 bases line up with TRBD1. CDR1 SNHLY and CDR2 FYNNEI come from the germline V gene. V lost 6 bases, J lost 1 base, and 4 bases stayed unmatched. The CDR3 consists of 16 residues. The CDR3 is CASSAGQGASNQPQHF. For the CDR3, the DNA is TGTGCCAGCAGCGCGGGACAGGGGGCAAGCAATCAGCCCCAGCATTTT.

This chain links TRBV6-4 with TRBJ2-7; a weak D match, TRBD2 (5 bases). Germline V gives CDR1 MRHNA, CDR2 SNTAGT. The ends were cut back, 6 bases at V and 2 bases at J, with 14 bases in the middle. The CDR3 covers 14 residues. CDR3 sequence reads: CASSPGMGTYEQYF. CDR3 nucleotides: TGTGCCAGCAGCCCGGGAATGGGAACCTACGAGCAGTACTTC.

The genes are TRBV7-2 and TRBJ2-7; D unclear. Germline values: CDR1 SGHTA, CDR2 FQGNSA. This CDR3 has 13 residues. V lost 3 bases to trimming and J lost 6 bases, with 12 bases between them. The CDR3: CASSLGLRREQYF. The CDR3 DNA sequence: TGTGCCAGCAGCTTGGGCCTCCGCCGCGAGCAGTACTTC.

This clone was found once. The J gene is TRBJ2-1, the V gene TRBV4-1, with D perhaps matching TRBD1 (7 bases). This CDR3 is built from 16 residues. Trimming shortened V by 4 bases and J by 7 bases, and 20 bases separated the two germline ends. Germline V gene data show CDR1 as MGHRA and CDR2 as YSYEKL. The CDR3 spells CASSPVGAGGNNEQFF. CDR3 coding DNA: TGCGCCAGCAGCCCAGTAGGAGCAGGGGGGAATAATGAGCAGTTCTTC.

This clone has a single count. An end of the junction differs from the germline gene, which may be a read error. V gene TRBV5-8 combines with J gene TRBJ1-2; possible D gene TRBD1, 5 bases. Per the germline V gene, CDR1 is SGHTS and CDR2 is YDEGEE. CDR3 length: 12 amino acids. This chain's CDR3 is CASSARDYGYTF. For the CDR3, the DNA is TGTGCCAGCAGCGCCCGGGACTACGGCTACACCTTC. Full variable domain (remainder filled in from reference TRBV5-8 and TRBJ1-2): EAGVTQSPTHLIKTRGQQATLRCSPISGHTSVYWYQQALGLGLQFLLWYDEGEERNRGNFPPRFSGRQFPNYSSELNVNALELEDSALYLCASSARDYGYTFGSGTRLTVV.

This chain links TRBV25-1 with TRBJ2-7; the D is unclear. This CDR3 comprises 11 residues. Trimming stripped 5 bases from V and 4 bases from J, with 6 bases between. Germline loops: CDR1 MGHDK, CDR2 SYGVNS. CDR3 DNA sequence: TGTGCCAGCAGTATCACTTACGAGCAGTACTTC. Protein: CASSITYEQYF.

The chain uses TRBV2 and TRBJ2-7; TRBD2 might be the D (6 bases). Germline V gene data show CDR1 as SNHLY and CDR2 as FYNNEI. Trimming pared 2 bases from V and 3 bases from J, leaving 11 bases between. The CDR3 is made up of 14 amino acids. DNA of the CDR3: TGTGCCAGCAGTGAATGGGGGGTTCGCTACGAGCAGTACTTC. This sequence encodes CASSEWGVRYEQYF. Based on the CDR3 plus reference TRBV2 and TRBJ2-7, the full variable domain is EPEVTQTPSHQVTQMGQEVILRCVPISNHLYFYWYRQILGQKVEFLVSFYNNEISEKSEIFDDQFSVERPDGSNFTLKIRSTKLEDSAMYFCASSEWGVRYEQYFGPGTRLTVT.

This clone was detected a few times. The V gene is TRBV6-5, the J gene TRBJ1-5, with 10 bases matching TRBD1. With 4 bases clipped from V and 0 bases from J, the junction kept 3 bases outside the gene matches. There are 16 residues in the CDR3. Germline loops: CDR1 MNHEY, CDR2 SVGAGI. This chain's CDR3 is CASSWGTGDSNQPQHF. The CDR3 DNA sequence: TGTGCCAGCAGTTGGGGGACAGGGGATAGCAATCAGCCCCAGCATTTT.

In this sample, this clone turned up once. The V call is TRBV7-6, the J call TRBJ2-3, with D hard to call. With 1 base removed from V and 1 base from J, the gap between germline ends came to 12 bases. Germline CDR1 is SGHVS and CDR2 is FNYEAQ. CDR3 length: 16 residues. The CDR3 region has the DNA TGTGCCAGCAGCTTAGGAAACCAGATGCGCACAGATACGCAGTATTTT. Residues: CASSLGNQMRTDTQYF. Full variable domain (missing parts from reference TRBV7-6 and TRBJ2-3): GAGVSQSPRYKVTKRGQDVALRCDPISGHVSLYWYRQALGQGPEFLTYFNYEAQQDKSGLPNDRFSAERPEGSISTLTIQRTEQRDSAMYRCASSLGNQMRTDTQYFGPGTRLTVL.

The chain combines TRBV9 with TRBJ2-6; D is undetermined. Germline V gene data show CDR1 as SGDLS and CDR2 as YYNGEE. This CDR3 has 14 residues. Trimming left V 3 bases short and J 0 bases short, with 4 bases between. CDR3 in DNA: TGTGCCAGCAGCGCCAACTCTGGGGCCAACGTCCTGACTTTC. As protein: CASSANSGANVLTF. The full variable domain, with the rest looked up from reference TRBV9 and TRBJ2-6, is DSGVTQTPKHLITATGQRVTLRCSPRSGDLSVYWYQQSLDQGLQFLIQYYNGEERAKGNILERFSAQQFPDLHSELNLSSLELGDSALYFCASSANSGANVLTFGAGSRLTVL.

The J gene is TRBJ2-1, the V gene TRBV19; 15 nucleotides line up with TRBD2. V dropped 3 bases and J dropped 7; count of bases not matched to a gene: 4. CDR3 length equals 16 residues. CDR1 and CDR2 (germline): LNHDA, SQIVND (reference sequence). The CDR3 region has the DNA TGTGCCAGTAGTATCTTAGGGACTAGCGGGGGGAATGAGCAGTTCTTC. Translating it yields CASSILGTSGGNEQFF.

This clone was counted between two and nine times. V is TRBV30 and J is TRBJ2-7; 8 bases are a match to TRBD1. Germline V gene sequence: CDR1 GTSNPN, CDR2 SVGIG (reference sequence). This CDR3 is 16 amino acids long. The CDR3 DNA follows: TGTGCTTCTCCCCGGACAGGGCGGGCTCCTACCTACGAGCAGTACTTC. Protein product: CASPRTGRAPTYEQYF.